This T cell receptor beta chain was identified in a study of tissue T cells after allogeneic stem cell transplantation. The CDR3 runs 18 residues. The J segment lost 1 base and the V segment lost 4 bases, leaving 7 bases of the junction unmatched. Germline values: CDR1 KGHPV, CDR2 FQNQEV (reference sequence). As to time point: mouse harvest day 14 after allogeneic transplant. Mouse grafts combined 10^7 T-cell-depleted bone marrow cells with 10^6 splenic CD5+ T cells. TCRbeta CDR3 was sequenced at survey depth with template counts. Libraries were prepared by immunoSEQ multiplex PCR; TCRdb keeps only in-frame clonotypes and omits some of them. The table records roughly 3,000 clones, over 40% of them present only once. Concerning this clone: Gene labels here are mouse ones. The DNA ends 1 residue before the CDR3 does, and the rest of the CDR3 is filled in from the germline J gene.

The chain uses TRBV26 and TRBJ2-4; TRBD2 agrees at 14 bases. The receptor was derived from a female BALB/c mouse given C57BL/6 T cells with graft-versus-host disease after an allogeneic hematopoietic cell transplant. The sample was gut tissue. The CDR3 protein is CASSPRDWGGAGQNTLYF. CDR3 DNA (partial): TGTGCCAGCAGTCCCCGGGACTGGGGGGGCGCCGGTCAAAACACCTTGTAC.